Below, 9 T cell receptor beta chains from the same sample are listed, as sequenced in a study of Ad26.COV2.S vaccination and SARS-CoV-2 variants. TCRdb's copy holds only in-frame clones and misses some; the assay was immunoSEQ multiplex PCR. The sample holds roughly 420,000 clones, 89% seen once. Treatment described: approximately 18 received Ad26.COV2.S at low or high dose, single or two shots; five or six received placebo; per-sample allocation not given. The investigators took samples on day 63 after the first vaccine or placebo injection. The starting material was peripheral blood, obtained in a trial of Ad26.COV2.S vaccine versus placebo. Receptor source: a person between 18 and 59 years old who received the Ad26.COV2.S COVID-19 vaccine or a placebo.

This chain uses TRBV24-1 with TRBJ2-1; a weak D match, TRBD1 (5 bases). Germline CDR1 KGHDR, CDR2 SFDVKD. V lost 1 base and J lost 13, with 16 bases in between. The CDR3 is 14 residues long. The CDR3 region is CATSDLGREVIQFF. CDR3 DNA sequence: TGTGCCACCAGTGATTTAGGCAGGGAAGTAATACAGTTCTTC.

The CDR3 loop is CASSLSSYEQYF. The CDR3 bases are TGTGCCAGCAGCTTAAGCAGCTACGAGCAGTACTTC. The rearrangement links TRBV13 to TRBJ2-7; D gene ambiguous. The CDR3 extends over 12 amino acids. CDR1 is PRHDT, CDR2 FYEKMQ, per germline (reference sequence). The V end lost 2 bases, the J end lost 3 bases, and 5 bases lay between the germline ends.

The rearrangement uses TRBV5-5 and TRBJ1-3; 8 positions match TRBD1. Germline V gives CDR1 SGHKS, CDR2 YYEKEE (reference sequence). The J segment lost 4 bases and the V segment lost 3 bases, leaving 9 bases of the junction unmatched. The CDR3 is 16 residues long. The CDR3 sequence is CASSSSGGASGNTIYF. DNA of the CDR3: TGTGCCAGCAGCTCCTCAGGGGGCGCTTCCGGAAACACCATATATTTT.

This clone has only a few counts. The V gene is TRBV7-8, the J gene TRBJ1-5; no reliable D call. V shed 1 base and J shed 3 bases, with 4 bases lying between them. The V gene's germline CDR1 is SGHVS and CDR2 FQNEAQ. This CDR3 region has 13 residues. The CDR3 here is CASSLEVNQPQHF. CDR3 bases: TGTGCCAGCAGCTTAGAGGTCAATCAGCCCCAGCATTTT.

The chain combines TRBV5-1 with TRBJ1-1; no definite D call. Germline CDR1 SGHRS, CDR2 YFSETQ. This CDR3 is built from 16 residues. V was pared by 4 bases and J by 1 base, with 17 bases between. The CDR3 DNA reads TGCGCCAGCAGCCAAATCTCCGGGGTTGGGAACACTGAAGCTTTCTTT. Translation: CASSQISGVGNTEAFF.

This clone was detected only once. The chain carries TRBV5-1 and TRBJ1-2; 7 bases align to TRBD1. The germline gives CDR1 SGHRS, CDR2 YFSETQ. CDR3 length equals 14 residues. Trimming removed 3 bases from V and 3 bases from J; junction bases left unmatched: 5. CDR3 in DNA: TGCGCCAGCAGCTCGGCGGGACAGCACTATGGCTACACCTTC. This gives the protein CASSSAGQHYGYTF.

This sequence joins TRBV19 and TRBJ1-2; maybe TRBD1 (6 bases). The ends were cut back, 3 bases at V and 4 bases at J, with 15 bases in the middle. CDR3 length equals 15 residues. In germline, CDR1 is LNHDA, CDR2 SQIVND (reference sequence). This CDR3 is CASSIPGGHSYGYTF. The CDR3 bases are TGTGCCAGTAGTATCCCCGGGGGCCATAGCTATGGCTACACCTTC.

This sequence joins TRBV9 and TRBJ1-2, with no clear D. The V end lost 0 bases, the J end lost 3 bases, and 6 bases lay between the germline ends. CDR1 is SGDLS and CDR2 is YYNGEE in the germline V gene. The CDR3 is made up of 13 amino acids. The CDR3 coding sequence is TGTGCCAGCAGCGTAGGCATGGACTATGGCTACACCTTC. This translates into CASSVGMDYGYTF.

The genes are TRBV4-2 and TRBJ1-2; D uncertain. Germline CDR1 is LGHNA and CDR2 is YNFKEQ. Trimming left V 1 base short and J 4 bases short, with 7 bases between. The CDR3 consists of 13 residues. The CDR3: CASSQGTPYGYTF. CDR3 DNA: TGTGCCAGCAGCCAAGGGACGCCCTATGGCTACACCTTC.